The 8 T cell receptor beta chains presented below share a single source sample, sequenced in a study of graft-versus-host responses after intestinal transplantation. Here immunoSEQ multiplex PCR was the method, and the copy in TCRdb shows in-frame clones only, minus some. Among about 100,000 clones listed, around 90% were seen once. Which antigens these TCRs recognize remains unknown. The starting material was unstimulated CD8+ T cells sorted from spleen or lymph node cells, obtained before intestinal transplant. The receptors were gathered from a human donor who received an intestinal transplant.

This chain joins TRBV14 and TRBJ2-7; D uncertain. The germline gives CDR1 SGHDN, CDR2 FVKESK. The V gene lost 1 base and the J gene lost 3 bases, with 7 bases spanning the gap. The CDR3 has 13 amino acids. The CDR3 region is CASSQVADYEQYF. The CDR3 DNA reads TGTGCCAGCAGCCAAGTGGCAGACTACGAGCAGTACTTC.

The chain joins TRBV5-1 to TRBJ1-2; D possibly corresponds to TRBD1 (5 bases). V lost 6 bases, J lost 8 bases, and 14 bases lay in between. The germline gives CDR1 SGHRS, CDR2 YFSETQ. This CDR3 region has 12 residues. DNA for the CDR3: TGCGCCAGCATATTTCAAGGGGAGGGCTACACCTTC. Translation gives CASIFQGEGYTF.

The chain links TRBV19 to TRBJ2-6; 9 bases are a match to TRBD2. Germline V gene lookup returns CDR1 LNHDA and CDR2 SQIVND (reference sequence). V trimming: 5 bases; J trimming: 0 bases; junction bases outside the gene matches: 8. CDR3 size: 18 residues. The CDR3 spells CASSRLAGVSSGANVLTF. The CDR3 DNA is TGTGCCAGTAGTCGGTTAGCGGGAGTGAGCTCTGGGGCCAACGTCCTGACTTTC. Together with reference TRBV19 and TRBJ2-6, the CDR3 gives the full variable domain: DGGITQSPKYLFRKEGQNVTLSCEQNLNHDAMYWYRQDPGQGLRLIYYSQIVNDFQKGDIAEGYSVSREKKESFPLTVTSAQKNPTAFYLCASSRLAGVSSGANVLTFGAGSRLTVL.

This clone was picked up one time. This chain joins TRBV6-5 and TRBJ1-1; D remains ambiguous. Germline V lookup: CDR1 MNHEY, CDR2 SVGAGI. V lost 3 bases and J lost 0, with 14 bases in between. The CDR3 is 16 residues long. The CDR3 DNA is TGTGCCAGCAGTTATCGGGAATACACTTTGAACACTGAAGCTTTCTTT. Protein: CASSYREYTLNTEAFF.

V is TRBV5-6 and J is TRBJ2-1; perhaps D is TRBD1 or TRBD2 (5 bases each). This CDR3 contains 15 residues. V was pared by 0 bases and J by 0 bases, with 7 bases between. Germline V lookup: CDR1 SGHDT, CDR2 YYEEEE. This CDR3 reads CASSLGGISYNEQFF. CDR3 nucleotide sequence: TGTGCCAGCAGCTTGGGGGGGATCTCCTACAATGAGCAGTTCTTC. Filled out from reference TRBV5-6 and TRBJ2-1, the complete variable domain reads DAGVTQSPTHLIKTRGQQVTLRCSPKSGHDTVSWYQQALGQGPQFIFQYYEEEERQRGNFPDRFSGHQFPNYSSELNVNALLLGDSALYLCASSLGGISYNEQFFGPGTRLTVL.

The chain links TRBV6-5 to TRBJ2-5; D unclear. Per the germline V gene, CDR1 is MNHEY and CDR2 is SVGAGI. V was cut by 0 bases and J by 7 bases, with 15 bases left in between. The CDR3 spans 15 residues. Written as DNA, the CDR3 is TGTGCCAGCAGTTACTCGGGATCCTCGTTGCGGACCCAGTACTTC. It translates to CASSYSGSSLRTQYF.

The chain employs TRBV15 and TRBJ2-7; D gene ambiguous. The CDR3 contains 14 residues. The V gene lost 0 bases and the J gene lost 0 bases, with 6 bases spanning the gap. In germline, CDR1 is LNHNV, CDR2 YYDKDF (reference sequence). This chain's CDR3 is CATSRDGSSYEQYF. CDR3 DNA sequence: TGTGCCACCAGCAGAGACGGCAGCTCCTACGAGCAGTACTTC.

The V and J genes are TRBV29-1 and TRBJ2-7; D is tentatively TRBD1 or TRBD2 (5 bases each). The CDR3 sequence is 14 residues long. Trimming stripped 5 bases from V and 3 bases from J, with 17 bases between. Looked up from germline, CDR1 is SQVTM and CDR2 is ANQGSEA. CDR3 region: CSVLPRDRFYEQYF. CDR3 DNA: TGCAGCGTTTTACCCCGGGACCGCTTCTACGAGCAGTACTTC.